This T cell receptor beta chain was profiled in a study of regulatory T cells in long-lasting Graves disease. Concerning this clonotype: Antigen specificity is unknown. The junction differs from germline at one of its ends, possibly a read error.

Whole-study results and caveats: The study found lower TCR diversity in persistent Graves' patients than in newly diagnosed ones. What was studied was peripheral blood only, and not thyroid tissue. Among persistent patients, a larger number of public clonotypes were shared (around 3,000) than among newly diagnosed patients (about 970).

This CDR3 is 13 amino acids long. Germline CDR1 and CDR2: MNHEY and SMNVEV (reference sequence). Described time point: persistent/refractory GD, antithyroid drugs over 5 years with positive TRAb. Researchers made the TCR library from RNA that was extracted from PBMCs. American Thyroid Association guidelines served as the basis for diagnosing Graves' disease. Researchers made TCR beta libraries by using iRepertoire HTBI primers and running Arm-PCR on CDR3 regions. One entry per CDR3 protein results from TCRdb running MiXCR on the multiplex PCR reads. The repertoire holds 310,000 or so distinct CDR3 sequences, with more than 20% as singletons.

The gene calls are TRBV27 and TRBJ2-7, with TRBD1 matching over 12 bases. The TCR sequence derives from a female donor with Graves disease. The source material was peripheral blood mononuclear cells (PBMCs), sampled when the disease was refractory, from a patient treated with antithyroid drugs. The CDR3 coding sequence is TGTGCCACGGGGACAGGGGGCTCCTACGAGCAGTGCTTC. This codes for CATGTGGSYEQCF.